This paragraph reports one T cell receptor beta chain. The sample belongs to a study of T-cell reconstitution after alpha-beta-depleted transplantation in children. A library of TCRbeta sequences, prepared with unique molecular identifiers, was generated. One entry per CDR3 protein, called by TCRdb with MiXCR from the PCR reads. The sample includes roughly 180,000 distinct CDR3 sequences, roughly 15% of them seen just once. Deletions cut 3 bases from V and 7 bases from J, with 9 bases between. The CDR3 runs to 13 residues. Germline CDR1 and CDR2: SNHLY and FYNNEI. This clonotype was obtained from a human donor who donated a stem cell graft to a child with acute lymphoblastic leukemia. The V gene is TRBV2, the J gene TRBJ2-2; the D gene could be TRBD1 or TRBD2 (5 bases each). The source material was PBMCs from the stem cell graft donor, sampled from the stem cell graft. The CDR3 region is CASSEIGGGELFF. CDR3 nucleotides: TGTGCCAGCAGTGAGATTGGGGGCGGGGAGCTGTTTTTT.